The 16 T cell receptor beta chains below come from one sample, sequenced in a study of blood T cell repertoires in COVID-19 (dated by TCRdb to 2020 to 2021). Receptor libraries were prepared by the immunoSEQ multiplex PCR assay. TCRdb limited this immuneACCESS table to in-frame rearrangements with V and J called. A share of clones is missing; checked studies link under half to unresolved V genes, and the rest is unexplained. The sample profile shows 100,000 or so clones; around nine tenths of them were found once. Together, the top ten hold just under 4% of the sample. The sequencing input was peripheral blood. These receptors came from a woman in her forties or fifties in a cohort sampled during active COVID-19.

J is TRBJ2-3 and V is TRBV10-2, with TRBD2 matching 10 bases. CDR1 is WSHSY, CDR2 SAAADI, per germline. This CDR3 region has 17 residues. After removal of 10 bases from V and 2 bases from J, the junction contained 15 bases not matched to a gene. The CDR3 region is CATKRSGGAGSTDTQYF. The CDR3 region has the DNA TGCGCCACCAAGAGGAGCGGGGGGGCCGGGTCCACAGATACGCAGTATTTT.

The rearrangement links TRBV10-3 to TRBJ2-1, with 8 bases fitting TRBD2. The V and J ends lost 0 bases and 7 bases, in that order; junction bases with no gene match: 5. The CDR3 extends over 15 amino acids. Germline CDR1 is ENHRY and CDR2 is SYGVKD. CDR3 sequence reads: CAISESSGSGNEQFF. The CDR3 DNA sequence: TGTGCCATCAGTGAGTCGAGCGGGAGCGGGAATGAGCAGTTCTTC.

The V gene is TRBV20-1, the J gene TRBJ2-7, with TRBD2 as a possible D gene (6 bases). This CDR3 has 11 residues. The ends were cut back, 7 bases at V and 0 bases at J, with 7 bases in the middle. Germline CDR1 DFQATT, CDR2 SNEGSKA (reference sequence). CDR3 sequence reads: CSGGASYEQYF. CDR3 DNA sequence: TGCAGTGGCGGGGCCTCCTACGAGCAGTACTTC.

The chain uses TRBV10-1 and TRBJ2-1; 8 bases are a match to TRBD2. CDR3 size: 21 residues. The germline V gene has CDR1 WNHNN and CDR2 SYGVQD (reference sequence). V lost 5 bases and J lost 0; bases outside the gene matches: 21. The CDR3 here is CASSFPWGAGVKKSSYNEQFF. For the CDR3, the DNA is TGCGCCAGCAGTTTCCCCTGGGGAGCGGGAGTAAAGAAGAGCTCCTACAATGAGCAGTTCTTC.

The CDR3: CASSQPGTGCTDTQYF. The CDR3 DNA follows: TGCGCCAGCAGTCAACCCGGGACAGGATGCACAGATACGCAGTATTTT. The rearrangement links TRBV23-1 to TRBJ2-3; TRBD1 aligns across 8 bases. TRBV23-1 is treated as an ORF (open reading frame) with a function not yet certain. With V trimmed by 2 bases and J by 1 base, 5 bases remained unmatched. CDR3 length: 16 amino acids.

The CDR3 reads CASSSGAGGEYEQYF. CDR3 nucleotide sequence: TGCGCCAGCAGCTCGGGGGCGGGAGGAGAGTACGAGCAGTACTTC. The genes are TRBV5-1 and TRBJ2-7, with 8 nucleotides matching TRBD2. J gave up 4 bases and V 3 bases, and 9 bases lay outside the gene matches. CDR1 SGHRS and CDR2 YFSETQ come from the germline V gene. The CDR3 loop spans 15 amino acids.

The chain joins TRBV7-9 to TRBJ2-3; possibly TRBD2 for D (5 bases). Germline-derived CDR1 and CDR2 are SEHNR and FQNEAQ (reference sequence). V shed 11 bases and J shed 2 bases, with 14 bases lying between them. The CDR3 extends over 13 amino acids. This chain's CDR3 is CALRGPHTDTQYF. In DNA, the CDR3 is TGTGCCCTCCGGGGTCCACACACAGATACGCAGTATTTT.

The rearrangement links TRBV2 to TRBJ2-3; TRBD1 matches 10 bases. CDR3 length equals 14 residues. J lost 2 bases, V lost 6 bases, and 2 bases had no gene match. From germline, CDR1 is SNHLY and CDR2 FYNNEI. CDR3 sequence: CASRTGGLTDTQYF. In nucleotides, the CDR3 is TGTGCCAGCAGGACAGGGGGCCTCACAGATACGCAGTATTTT.

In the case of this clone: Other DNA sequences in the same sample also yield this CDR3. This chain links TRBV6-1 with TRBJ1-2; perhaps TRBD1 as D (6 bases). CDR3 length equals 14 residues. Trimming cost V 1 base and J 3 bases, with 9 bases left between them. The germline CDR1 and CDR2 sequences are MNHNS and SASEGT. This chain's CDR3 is CASSEDREDYGYTF. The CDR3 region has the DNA TGTGCCAGCAGTGAAGACAGGGAAGACTATGGCTACACCTTC.

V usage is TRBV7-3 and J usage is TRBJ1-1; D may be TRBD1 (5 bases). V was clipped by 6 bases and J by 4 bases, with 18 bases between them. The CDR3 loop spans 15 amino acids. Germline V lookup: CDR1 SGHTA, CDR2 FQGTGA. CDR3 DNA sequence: TGTGCCAGCAGTCCTCAGGGAGGCCAGGTCACTGAAGCTTTCTTT. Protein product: CASSPQGGQVTEAFF. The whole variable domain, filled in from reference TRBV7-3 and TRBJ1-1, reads GAGVSQTPSNKVTEKGKYVELRCDPISGHTALYWYRQSLGQGPEFLIYFQGTGAADDSGLPNDRFFAVRPEGSVSTLKIQRTERGDSAVYLCASSPQGGQVTEAFFGQGTRLTVV.

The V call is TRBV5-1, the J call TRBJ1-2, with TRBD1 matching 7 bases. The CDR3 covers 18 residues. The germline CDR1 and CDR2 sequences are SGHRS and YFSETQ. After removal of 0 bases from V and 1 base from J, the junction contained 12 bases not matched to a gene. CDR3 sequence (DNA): TGCGCCAGCAGCTTGGAACGGGACAGCTCCCCTCTTAACTATGGCTACACCTTC. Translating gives CASSLERDSSPLNYGYTF.

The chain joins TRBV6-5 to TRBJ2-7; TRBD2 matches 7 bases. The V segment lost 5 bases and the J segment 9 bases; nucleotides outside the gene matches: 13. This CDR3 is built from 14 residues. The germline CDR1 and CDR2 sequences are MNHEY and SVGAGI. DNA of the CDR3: TGTGCCAGCAGTCCCCTAGCGGACCTACGAGGGCAGTACTTC. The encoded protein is CASSPLADLRGQYF.

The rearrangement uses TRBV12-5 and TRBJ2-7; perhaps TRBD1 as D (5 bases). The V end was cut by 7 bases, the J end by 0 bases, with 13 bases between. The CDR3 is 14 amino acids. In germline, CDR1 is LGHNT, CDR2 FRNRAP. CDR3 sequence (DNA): TGTGCTAGTGCCATGGACACCCTCTCCTACGAGCAGTACTTC. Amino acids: CASAMDTLSYEQYF.

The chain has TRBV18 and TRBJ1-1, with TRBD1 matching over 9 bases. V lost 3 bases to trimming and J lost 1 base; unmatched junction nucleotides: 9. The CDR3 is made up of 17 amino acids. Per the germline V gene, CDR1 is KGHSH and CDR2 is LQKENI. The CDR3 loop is CASSPVRQGGQNTEAFF. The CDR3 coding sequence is TGTGCCAGCTCACCGGTCAGACAGGGGGGACAGAACACTGAAGCTTTCTTT.

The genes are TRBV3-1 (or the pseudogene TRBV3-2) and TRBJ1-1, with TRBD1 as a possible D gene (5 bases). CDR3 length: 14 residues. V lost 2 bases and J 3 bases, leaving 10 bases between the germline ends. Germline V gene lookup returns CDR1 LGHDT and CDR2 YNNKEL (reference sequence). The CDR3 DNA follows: TGTGCCAGCAGCCAAACGGGGGGAGACACTGAAGCTTTCTTT. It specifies CASSQTGGDTEAFF.

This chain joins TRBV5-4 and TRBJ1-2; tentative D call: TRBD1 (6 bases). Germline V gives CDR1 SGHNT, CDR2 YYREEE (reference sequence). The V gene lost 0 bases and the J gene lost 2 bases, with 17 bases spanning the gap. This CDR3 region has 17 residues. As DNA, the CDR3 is TGTGCCAGCAGCTTGGATGAAATAAGGGGGATGAACTATGGCTACACCTTC. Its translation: CASSLDEIRGMNYGYTF.